Sequencing of this T cell receptor (beta chain) was carried out in a study of T cell repertoires in cytomegalovirus infection. Turning to the study itself: Based on public TCR beta signatures, there were indications of CMV infection and of a matching HLA type. Study-level findings and limits: Dominating the ex vivo response were HLA-C-restricted CMV-specific TCR beta clonotypes. CMV carriers with the relevant HLA were identified by cumulative public TCR beta family frequency.

The germline V gene has CDR1 MNHNY and CDR2 SVGAGI (reference sequence). This CDR3 contains 16 residues. Losses at the gene ends were 2 bases for V and 5 bases for J; bases not matched to a gene: 3. This clonotype occurred many times. The antigen is not known. TCRdb analysed the reads with MiXCR anew, one entry per CDR3 protein. Of some 300,000 distinct CDR3 sequences in the sample, roughly 9.3% were seen once. This rearrangement joins TRBV6-6 to TRBJ2-1, with TRBD2 matching over 13 bases. Sequencing was done on a sample of PBMCs. This receptor was identified in a human donor in good health (CMV status not recorded). Some clones in this sample may be carry-over from other donors' samples. The CDR3 nucleotides are TGTGCCAGCAGTTACCGGACTAGCGGGGGCAACAATGAGCAGTTCTTC. It is translated as CASSYRTSGGNNEQFF.